This T cell receptor (beta chain) was sequenced during a study of blood T cell repertoires in COVID-19. Study overall: The analysed material was cDNA or gDNA that came from T cells, B-cell-depleted T cells, or PBMCs.

Sequencing was performed with immunoSEQ multiplex PCR; in TCRdb, only in-frame clones are kept and a portion is missing. The profile shows 150,000 to 200,000 clones, almost 90% of them singletons. CDR1 is MDHEN, CDR2 SYDVKM, per germline. This CDR3 spans 13 amino acids. V lost 4 bases and J 9 bases, leaving 13 bases between the germline ends. This receptor was identified in a man aged 45-60 years with acute or convalescent COVID-19. Sequencing was done on a sample of peripheral blood. The chain uses TRBV28 and TRBJ1-5; no firm D call. CDR3 in DNA: TGTGCCAGCAGTTCCAATCTGCGTATGCCCCAGCATTTT. Its protein is CASSSNLRMPQHF.